Here is one T cell receptor beta chain with its context. Its antigen is undetermined. Looked up from germline, CDR1 is SGHRS and CDR2 is YFSETQ. The length of the CDR3 is 17 residues. The sample belongs to a study of CXCR3-negative and CXCR3-positive naive CD8 T cells. Findings and caveats of the study: Similar TRBV-TRBJ usage was seen in naive cells (both CXCR3-negative and CXCR3-positive), but memory cells differed. Naive cells positive for CXCR3 carried more hydrophobic TRB CDR3s than CXCR3-negative ones. Diversity was high in both naive subsets and much lower in memory cells.

Preparation of TRB cDNA libraries relied on 5' RACE carrying UMI labels. TCRdb re-called the 5' RACE reads and catalogs CDR3 proteins one per entry, DNA excluded. Its listing shows around 88,000 distinct CDR3 sequences. This receptor was identified in a human donor in good health. Some clones in this sample may be carry-over from other donors' samples. The specimen was naive CXCR3+ CD8+ T cells from blood. The subset denotes: CD45RO-CCR7+CD27+CD95- naive CD8+ T cells expressing CXCR3 (TNR3+). The chain joins TRBV5-1 to TRBJ2-6. The CDR3 loop reads CASSLVSGFSGANVLTF.